This T cell receptor (beta chain) derives from a study of blood T cell repertoires in COVID-19. Background on the study: Spain, Italy and the United States supplied samples that represented acute and convalescent COVID-19.

CDR3 size: 15 residues. V dropped 5 bases and J dropped 1 base, with 14 bases sitting between them. The germline V gene has CDR1 MNHEY and CDR2 SVGAGI. Authors' analysis steps: The assay estimated nucleated cells by amplifying reference gene primers. The assay was immunoSEQ multiplex PCR, and TCRdb's table has in-frame clones only and misses some. V, J and clone size are those of that table, while D and trimming were read from the DNA. The sample shows approximately 70,000 clones, approximately 80% of them seen only once. The clonotype comes from a woman at least 80 years old with acute or convalescent COVID-19. Material: peripheral blood. The chain has TRBV6-5 and TRBJ1-2; a possible D gene is TRBD1 (5 bases). CDR3 sequence reads: CASSPRQSSNYGYTF. The DNA of the CDR3 is TGTGCCAGCAGTCCCCGACAGTCTAGTAACTATGGCTACACCTTC.